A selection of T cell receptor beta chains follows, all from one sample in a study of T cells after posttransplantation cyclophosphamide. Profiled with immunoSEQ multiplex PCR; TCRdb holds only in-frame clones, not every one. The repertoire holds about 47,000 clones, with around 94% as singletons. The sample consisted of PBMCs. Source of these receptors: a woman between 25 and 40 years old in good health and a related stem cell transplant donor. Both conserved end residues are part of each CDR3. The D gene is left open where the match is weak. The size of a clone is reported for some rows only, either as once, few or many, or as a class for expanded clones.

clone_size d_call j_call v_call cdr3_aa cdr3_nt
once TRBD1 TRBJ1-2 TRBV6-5 CASSSPGQALYGYTF TGTGCCAGCAGTTCCCCGGGACAGGCATTATATGGCTACACCTTC
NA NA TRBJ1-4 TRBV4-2 CASSQAFEGSNEKLFF TGTGCCAGCAGCCAAGCATTTGAGGGATCAAATGAAAAACTGTTTTTT
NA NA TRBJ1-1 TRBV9 CASSSQGNTEAFF TGTGCCAGCAGCTCACAGGGAAACACTGAAGCTTTCTTT
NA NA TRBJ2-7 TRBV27 CASSLSRTYEQYF TGTGCCAGCAGTTTAAGCAGGACCTACGAGCAGTACTTC
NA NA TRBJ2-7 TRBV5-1 CASSLGGFYEQYF TGCGCCAGCAGCTTGGGGGGCTTCTACGAGCAGTACTTC
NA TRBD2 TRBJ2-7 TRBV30 CAWTGTSGGIGEQYF TGTGCCTGGACCGGGACTAGCGGGGGGATCGGCGAGCAGTACTTC
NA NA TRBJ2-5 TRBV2 CASNANEETQYF TGTGCCAGCAACGCAAATGAGGAGACCCAGTACTTC
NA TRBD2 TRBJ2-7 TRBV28 CASRVAGGLNEQYF TGTGCCAGCAGGGTAGCGGGGGGGCTCAACGAGCAGTACTTC
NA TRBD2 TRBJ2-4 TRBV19 CATRETSTRLAKNIQYF TGTGCCACCCGTGAGACTAGCACGAGGCTAGCCAAAAACATTCAGTACTTC
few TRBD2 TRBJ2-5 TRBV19 CASSIWTSGKETQYF TGTGCCAGTAGTATCTGGACTAGCGGGAAAGAGACCCAGTACTTC
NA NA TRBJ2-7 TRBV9 CATPGDFYEQYF TGTGCCACTCCGGGGGACTTTTACGAGCAGTACTTC
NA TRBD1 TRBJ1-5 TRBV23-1 CASSQSDFPGGYGNQPQHF TGCGCCAGCAGTCAATCCGATTTTCCAGGGGGCTATGGCAATCAGCCCCAGCATTTT
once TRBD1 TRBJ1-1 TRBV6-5 CASSYRTGEAFF TGTGCCAGCAGTTACCGGACAGGGGAAGCTTTCTTT
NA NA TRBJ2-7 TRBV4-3 CASSQETSSYEQYF TGCGCCAGCAGCCAAGAAACTAGCTCCTACGAGCAGTACTTC
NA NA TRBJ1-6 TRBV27 CASSFQRQGGFWGSPLHF TGTGCCAGCAGTTTCCAACGACAAGGGGGTTTTTGGGGTTCACCCCTCCACTTT
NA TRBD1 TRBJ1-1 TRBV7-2 CASSSGQGGDTEAFF TGTGCCAGCAGCTCCGGACAGGGAGGTGACACTGAAGCTTTCTTT
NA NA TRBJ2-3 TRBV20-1 CSGEVGDTQYF TGCAGTGGGGAGGTGGGAGATACGCAGTATTTT
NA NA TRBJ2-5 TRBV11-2 CASSLAASVGQETQYF TGTGCCAGCAGCTTAGCGGCTAGCGTGGGCCAAGAGACCCAGTACTTC
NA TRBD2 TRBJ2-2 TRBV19 CASSIGLAGKGELFF TGTGCCAGTAGTATCGGACTAGCGGGTAAAGGGGAGCTGTTTTTT
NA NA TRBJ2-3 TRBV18 CASSTRQALGTDTQYF TGTGCCAGCTCAACCCGACAGGCCCTGGGCACAGATACGCAGTATTTT
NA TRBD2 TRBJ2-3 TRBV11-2 CASSGRTSGGPEGTDTQYF TGTGCCAGCAGCGGGCGGACTAGCGGGGGGCCAGAGGGCACAGATACGCAGTATTTT
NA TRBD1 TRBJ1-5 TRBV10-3 CAISSQGDQPQHF TGTGCCATCAGCTCACAGGGGGATCAGCCCCAGCATTTT
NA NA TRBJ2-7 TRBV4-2 CASSGQPSYEQYF TGTGCCAGCAGCGGGCAGCCCTCCTACGAGCAGTACTTC
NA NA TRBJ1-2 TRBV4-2 CASSQEQGRAYGYTF TGTGCCAGCAGCCAAGAGCAGGGCAGGGCTTATGGCTACACCTTC